This is a list of T cell receptor beta chains from one sample in a study of beta chain features in type 1 diabetes. Some clones are missing from TCRdb's copy, which holds only in-frame ones; the method was immunoSEQ multiplex PCR. The table lists roughly 140,000 clones, approximately 10% of them singletons. The source material was central memory CD4+ T cells from blood. These receptors were taken from a man aged 25 to 45 with type 1 diabetes. CDR3s include the opening cysteine and the closing phenylalanine or tryptophan. The order of the fields is V gene, J gene, D gene, CDR3 protein. The D gene is left open where the match is weak.

>TRBV29-1|TRBJ2-3|.
CSVPVPPSTDTQYF
>TRBV30|TRBJ1-2|.
CAWSTGNYGYTF
>TRBV10-2|TRBJ2-5|.
CASSETREETQYF
>TRBV27|TRBJ1-1|TRBD1
CASSTRGVTEAFF
>TRBV19|TRBJ2-6|.
CASSLRWASSGANVLTF
>TRBV27|TRBJ1-5|TRBD1
CATRTGGQPQHF
>TRBV28|TRBJ2-2|.
CASSPQGSRTGELFF
>TRBV28|TRBJ2-1|.
CASSSPGSRKDEQFF
>TRBV11-2|TRBJ2-3|.
CASSLRPGGTDTQYF
>TRBV18|TRBJ1-1|.
CASSPSGYTEAFF
>TRBV5-4|TRBJ2-3|TRBD2
CASSFGGGDTQYF
>TRBV15|TRBJ2-7|.
CATSRDLGTSYEQYF
>TRBV10-3|TRBJ2-1|TRBD2
CAISESKAGGLDNEQFF
>TRBV28|TRBJ1-3|.
CASSPSPGAGNTIYF
>TRBV28|TRBJ2-2|.
CASRPRLVRPGELFF
>TRBV7-9|TRBJ2-3|TRBD2
CASSLTLRESTDTQYF
>TRBV28|TRBJ1-1|TRBD1
CASSRQDRATEAFF
>TRBV5-6|TRBJ2-3|.
CASSLRDTDTQYF
>TRBV9|TRBJ2-3|.
CASQPGLASDTQYF
>TRBV5-1|TRBJ1-5|.
CASSLRGREPQHF
>TRBV27|TRBJ1-2|TRBD1
CASCRTGQTSGGYTF
>TRBV28|TRBJ2-1|TRBD1
CASSASTGGNEQFF
>TRBV2|TRBJ2-7|.
CVSSQGTYEQYF
>TRBV11-2|TRBJ2-5|.
CASSSYSPRLETQYF
>TRBV7-2|TRBJ1-1|.
CASTLQGWVTEAFF
>TRBV28|TRBJ2-3|.
CASREGTSTDTQYF
>TRBV21-1|TRBJ2-3|.
CASTTGRDTQYF
>TRBV18|TRBJ1-2|.
CASSPPSMGGYGYTF
>TRBV14|TRBJ1-1|.
CASSLQANTEAFF
>TRBV4-2|TRBJ2-1|TRBD2
CASSQDPLAGGPSWQFF
>TRBV5-1|TRBJ2-2|.
CASTPGNTGELFF
>TRBV7-9|TRBJ2-3|TRBD2
CASSRTSHTQYF
>TRBV28|TRBJ1-2|.
CASRAGGNYGYTF
>TRBV4-2|TRBJ1-4|TRBD1
CASSQDKQGFGKLFF
>TRBV2|TRBJ2-4|TRBD2
CASKTSGTTKNIQYF
>TRBV2|TRBJ2-7|.
CASMGGRAVSVYEQYF
>TRBV7-6|TRBJ2-5|.
CASSKSSGQETQYF
>TRBV4-2|TRBJ2-5|TRBD2
CASSQEAGDGKTQYF
>TRBV23-1|TRBJ1-1|.
CASSQGAVWSEAFF
>TRBV18|TRBJ2-3|.
CASSPSQGSTDTQYF
>TRBV5-6|TRBJ1-1|.
CASTGQLNTEAFF